The sequence of this TCR beta chain was determined in a study of Ad26.COV2.S vaccination and SARS-CoV-2 variants. As for the study in general: The donor was enrolled in the Ad26.COV2.S arm of the COV1001 trial.

This CDR3 has 15 amino acids. The V gene's germline CDR1 is ENHRY and CDR2 SYGVKD. Trimming pared 2 bases from V and 2 bases from J, leaving 7 bases between. Of note for this clone: The antigen remains undetermined.

Regarding the study as a whole: For non-spike TCRs, breadth in vaccine recipients resembled that in placebo recipients.

Described treatment: roughly 20 received Ad26.COV2.S at low or high dose, single or two shots; roughly five received placebo; per-sample allocation not given. Following the first vaccine or placebo injection, samples were taken on day 63. In the vaccine, an Ad26 vector expressed the SARS-CoV-2 spike of the Wuhan strain. Produced via immunoSEQ multiplex PCR; TCRdb's table is partial and in-frame only. Among about 350,000 clones listed, approximately 90% were seen once. This rearrangement joins TRBV10-3 to TRBJ2-6; D possibly corresponds to TRBD2 (6 bases). This TCR came from a person aged 18-65 years who received the Ad26.COV2.S COVID-19 vaccine or a placebo. The sample consisted of peripheral blood, taken in a trial of Ad26.COV2.S vaccine versus placebo. CDR3: CAISERGTGANVLTF. In nucleotides, the CDR3 is TGTGCCATCAGTGAGCGGGGGACTGGGGCCAACGTCCTGACTTTC.